This T cell receptor beta chain was identified in a study of control samples from healthy donors and cancer patients. Germline values: CDR1 MNHEY, CDR2 SMNVEV (reference sequence). Germline trimming cut 6 bases from V and 1 base from J; bases unmatched to any gene: 2. There are 13 residues in the CDR3. TCRdb's table, derived via immunoSEQ multiplex PCR, lists solely in-frame clones and lacks some. The top ten clones hold over 9% of a sample with about 140,000 clones, 80% to 95% of them seen once. The chain links TRBV27 to TRBJ2-7, with 8 bases matching TRBD1. The TCR sequence derives from a man aged 25-45 years in good health. Sequenced input: blood. The CDR3 nucleotides are TGTGCCAGCAGACGGACAGGGTCCTACGAGCAGTACTTC. Translated, it gives CASRRTGSYEQYF.